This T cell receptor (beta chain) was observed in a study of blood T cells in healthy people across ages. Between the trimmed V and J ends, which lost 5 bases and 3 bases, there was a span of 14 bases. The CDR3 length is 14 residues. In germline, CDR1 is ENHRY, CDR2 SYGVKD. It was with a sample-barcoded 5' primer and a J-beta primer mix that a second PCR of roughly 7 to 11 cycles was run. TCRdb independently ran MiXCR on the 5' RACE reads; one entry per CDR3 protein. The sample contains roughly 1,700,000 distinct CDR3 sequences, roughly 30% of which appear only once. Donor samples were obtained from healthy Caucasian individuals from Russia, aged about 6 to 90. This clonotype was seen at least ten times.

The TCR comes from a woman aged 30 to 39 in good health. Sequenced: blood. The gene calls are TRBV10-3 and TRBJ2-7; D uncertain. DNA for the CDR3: TGTGCCATCAGTCCAGAGACCGCTGGCTACGAGCAGTACTTC. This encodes CAISPETAGYEQYF.